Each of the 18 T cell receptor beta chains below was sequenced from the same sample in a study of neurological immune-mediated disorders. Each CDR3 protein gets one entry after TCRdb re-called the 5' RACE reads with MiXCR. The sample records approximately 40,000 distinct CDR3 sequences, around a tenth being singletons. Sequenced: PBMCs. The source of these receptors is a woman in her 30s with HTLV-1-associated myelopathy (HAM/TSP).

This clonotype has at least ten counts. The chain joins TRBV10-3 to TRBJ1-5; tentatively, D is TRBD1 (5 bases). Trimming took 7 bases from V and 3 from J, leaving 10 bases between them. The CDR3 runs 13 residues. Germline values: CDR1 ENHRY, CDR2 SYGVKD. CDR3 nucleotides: TGTGCCATCACCGGGACCCTCAATCAGCCCCAGCATTTT. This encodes CAITGTLNQPQHF.

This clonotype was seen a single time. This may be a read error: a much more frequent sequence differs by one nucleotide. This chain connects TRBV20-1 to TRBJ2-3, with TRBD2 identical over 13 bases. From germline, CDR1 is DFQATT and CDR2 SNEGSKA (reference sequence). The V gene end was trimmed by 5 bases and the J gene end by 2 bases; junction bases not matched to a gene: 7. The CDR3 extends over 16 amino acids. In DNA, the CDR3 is TGCAGTGCTGCCGGGACTAGCGGGGCGATCACAGATACGCAGTATTTT. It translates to CSAAGTSGAITDTQYF.

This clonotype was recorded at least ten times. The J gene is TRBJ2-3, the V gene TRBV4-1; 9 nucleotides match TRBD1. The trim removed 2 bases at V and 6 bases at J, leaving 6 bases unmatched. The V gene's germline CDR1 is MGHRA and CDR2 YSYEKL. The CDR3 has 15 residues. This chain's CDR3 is CASSQRGQGADTQYF. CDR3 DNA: TGCGCCAGCAGCCAAAGGGGACAGGGTGCGGATACGCAGTATTTT.

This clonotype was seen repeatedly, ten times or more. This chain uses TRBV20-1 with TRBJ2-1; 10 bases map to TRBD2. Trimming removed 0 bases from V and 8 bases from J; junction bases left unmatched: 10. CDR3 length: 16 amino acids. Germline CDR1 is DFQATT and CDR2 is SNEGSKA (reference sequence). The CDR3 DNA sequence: TGCAGTGCTAGAGAGTTTAAAGCGGGGGGGCCGGATGAGCAGTTCTTC. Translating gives CSAREFKAGGPDEQFF.

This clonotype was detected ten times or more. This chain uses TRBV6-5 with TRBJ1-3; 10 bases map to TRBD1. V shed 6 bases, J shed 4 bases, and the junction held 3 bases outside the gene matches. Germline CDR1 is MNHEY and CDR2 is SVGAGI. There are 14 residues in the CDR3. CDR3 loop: CASRGQGSGNTIYF. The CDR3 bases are TGTGCCAGCAGGGGACAGGGGTCAGGAAACACCATATATTTT.

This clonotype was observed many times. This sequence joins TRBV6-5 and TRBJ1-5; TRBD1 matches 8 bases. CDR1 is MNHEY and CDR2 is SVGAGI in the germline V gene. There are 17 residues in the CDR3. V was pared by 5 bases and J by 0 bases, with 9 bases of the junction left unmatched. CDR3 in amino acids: CASSTRQGTYSNQPQHF. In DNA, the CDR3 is TGTGCCAGCAGTACCAGACAGGGGACCTATAGCAATCAGCCCCAGCATTTT.

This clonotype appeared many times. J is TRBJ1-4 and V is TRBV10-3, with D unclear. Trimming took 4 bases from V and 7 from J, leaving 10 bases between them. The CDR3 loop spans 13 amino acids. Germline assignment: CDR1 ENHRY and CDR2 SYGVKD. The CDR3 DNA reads TGTGCCATCAGTGCCGGGCCCCTTGAAAAACTGTTTTTT. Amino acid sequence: CAISAGPLEKLFF.

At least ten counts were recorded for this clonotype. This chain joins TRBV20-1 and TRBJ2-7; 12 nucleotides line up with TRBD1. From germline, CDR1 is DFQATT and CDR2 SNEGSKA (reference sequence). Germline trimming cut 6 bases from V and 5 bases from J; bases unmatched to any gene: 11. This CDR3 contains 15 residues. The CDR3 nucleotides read TGCAGTGCCAAGGGGTTTAGGGACAGGGGGCACGAGCAGTACTTC. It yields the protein CSAKGFRDRGHEQYF.

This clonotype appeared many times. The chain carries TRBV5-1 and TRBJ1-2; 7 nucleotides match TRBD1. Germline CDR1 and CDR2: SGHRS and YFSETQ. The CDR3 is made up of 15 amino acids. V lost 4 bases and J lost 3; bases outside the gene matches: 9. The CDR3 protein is CASSDGTAFDYGYTF. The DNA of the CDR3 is TGCGCCAGCAGCGACGGGACAGCCTTTGACTATGGCTACACCTTC.

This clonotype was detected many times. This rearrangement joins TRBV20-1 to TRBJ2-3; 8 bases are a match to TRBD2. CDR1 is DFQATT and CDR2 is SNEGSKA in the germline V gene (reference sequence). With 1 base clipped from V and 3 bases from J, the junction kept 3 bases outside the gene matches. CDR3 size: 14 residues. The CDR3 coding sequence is TGCAGTGCTAGAGCGGGGGGGCTAACAGATACGCAGTATTTT. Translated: CSARAGGLTDTQYF.

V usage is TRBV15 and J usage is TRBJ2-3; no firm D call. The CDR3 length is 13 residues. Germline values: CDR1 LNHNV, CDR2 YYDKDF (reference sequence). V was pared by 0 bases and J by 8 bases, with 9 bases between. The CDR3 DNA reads TGTGCCACCAGCAGAGACCAAGACGGTACGCAGTATTTT. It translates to CATSRDQDGTQYF.

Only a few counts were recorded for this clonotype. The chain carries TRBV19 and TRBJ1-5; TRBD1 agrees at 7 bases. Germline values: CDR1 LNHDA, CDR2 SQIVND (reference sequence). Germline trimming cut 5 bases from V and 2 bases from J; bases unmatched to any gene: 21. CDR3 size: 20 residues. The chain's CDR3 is CASSVSPGQSVLWGNQPQHF. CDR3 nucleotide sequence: TGTGCCAGTAGTGTTTCACCGGGACAGAGTGTGTTATGGGGCAATCAGCCCCAGCATTTT.

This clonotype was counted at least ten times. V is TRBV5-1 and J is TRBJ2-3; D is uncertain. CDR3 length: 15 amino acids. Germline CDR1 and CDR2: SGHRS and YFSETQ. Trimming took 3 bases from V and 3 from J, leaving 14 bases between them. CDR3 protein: CASSSIGGKTDTQYF. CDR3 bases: TGCGCCAGCAGCTCCATAGGCGGAAAGACAGATACGCAGTATTTT.

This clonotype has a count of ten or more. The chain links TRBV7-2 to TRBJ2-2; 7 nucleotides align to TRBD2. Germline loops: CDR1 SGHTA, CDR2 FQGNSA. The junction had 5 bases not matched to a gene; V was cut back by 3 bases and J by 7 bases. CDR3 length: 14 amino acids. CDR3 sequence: CASSFGRANGELFF. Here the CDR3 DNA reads TGTGCCAGCAGCTTTGGGAGGGCTAACGGGGAGCTGTTTTTT. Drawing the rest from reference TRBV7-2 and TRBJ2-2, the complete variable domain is GAGVSQSPSNKVTEKGKDVELRCDPISGHTALYWYRQSLGQGLEFLIYFQGNSAPDKSGLPSDRFSAERTGGSVSTLTIQRTQQEDSAVYLCASSFGRANGELFFGEGSRLTVL.

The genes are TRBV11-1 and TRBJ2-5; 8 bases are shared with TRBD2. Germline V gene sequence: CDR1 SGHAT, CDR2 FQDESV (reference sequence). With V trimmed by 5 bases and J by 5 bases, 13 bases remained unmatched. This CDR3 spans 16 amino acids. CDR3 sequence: CASSPGGGRVRETQYF. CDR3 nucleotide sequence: TGTGCCAGCAGCCCCGGGGGGGGCCGGGTCCGTGAGACCCAGTACTTC. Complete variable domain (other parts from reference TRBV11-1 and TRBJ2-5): EAEVAQSPRYKITEKSQAVAFWCDPISGHATLYWYRQILGQGPELLVQFQDESVVDDSQLPKDRFSAERLKGVDSTLKIQPAELGDSAMYLCASSPGGGRVRETQYFGPGTRLLVL.

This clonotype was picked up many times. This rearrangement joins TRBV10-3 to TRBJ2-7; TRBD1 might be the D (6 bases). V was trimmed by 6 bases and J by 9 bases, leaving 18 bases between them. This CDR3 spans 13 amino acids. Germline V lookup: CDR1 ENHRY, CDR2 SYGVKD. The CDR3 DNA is TGTGCCATCAGGGACACAGGGATCGGTGGGCAGTACTTC. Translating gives CAIRDTGIGGQYF.

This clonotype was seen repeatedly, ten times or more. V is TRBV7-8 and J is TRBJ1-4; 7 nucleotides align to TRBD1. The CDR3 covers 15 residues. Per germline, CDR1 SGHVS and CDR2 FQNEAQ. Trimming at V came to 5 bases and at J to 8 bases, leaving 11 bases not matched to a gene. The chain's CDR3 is CASSTRQGREEKLFF. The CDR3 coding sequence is TGTGCCAGCAGCACCAGACAGGGTCGGGAGGAAAAACTGTTTTTT.

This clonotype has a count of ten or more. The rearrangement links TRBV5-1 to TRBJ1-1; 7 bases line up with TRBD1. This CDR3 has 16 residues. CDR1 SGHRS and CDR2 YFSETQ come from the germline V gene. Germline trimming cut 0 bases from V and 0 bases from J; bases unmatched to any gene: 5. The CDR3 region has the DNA TGCGCCAGCAGCTTGGGGGACAGTCGAATGAACACTGAAGCTTTCTTT. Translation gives CASSLGDSRMNTEAFF.